Presented here are 9 T cell receptor beta chains from one specimen sequenced in a study of spatial heterogeneity in lung cancer. MiXCR was run by TCRdb on the 5' RACE reads, yielding one entry per CDR3 protein. Among 110,000 or so distinct CDR3 sequences listed, about 10% were seen once. Time point described: blood at routine non-recurrence follow-up after resection. The sample was PBMCs, taken at follow-up. The receptor set was obtained from a female donor with early-stage non-small cell lung cancer.

This clonotype was seen many times. The chain employs TRBV10-3 and TRBJ1-2; weak D call: TRBD1 (5 bases). The CDR3 is 12 amino acids. Trimming pared 2 bases from V and 4 bases from J, leaving 5 bases between. Germline loops: CDR1 ENHRY, CDR2 SYGVKD. CDR3 in amino acids: CAISETGYGYTF. CDR3 DNA: TGTGCCATCAGTGAGACAGGCTATGGCTACACCTTC.

This clonotype was seen at least ten times. The chain links TRBV19 to TRBJ1-1, with a weak D call TRBD1 (5 bases). From germline, CDR1 is LNHDA and CDR2 SQIVND (reference sequence). V lost 6 bases, J lost 5 bases, and 19 bases lay in between. The CDR3 has 15 residues. CDR3 residues: CASSLSGAGRTEAFF. The CDR3 DNA is TGTGCCAGTAGCCTTAGTGGCGCAGGGAGGACTGAAGCTTTCTTT.

This clonotype was counted a few times. This chain joins TRBV6-2 or TRBV6-3 and TRBJ2-7, with TRBD2 matching 10 bases. Germline lookup yields CDR1 MNHEY and CDR2 SVGEGT. CDR3 length: 15 amino acids. The V gene end was trimmed by 2 bases and the J gene end by 4 bases; junction bases not matched to a gene: 5. CDR3: CASSYGLAVEYEQYV. The CDR3 DNA reads as TGTGCCAGCAGTTACGGACTAGCGGTAGAATACGAGCAGTACGTC.

This clonotype has ten or more counts. The chain uses TRBV10-3 and TRBJ2-1; TRBD2 aligns across 10 bases. CDR1 ENHRY and CDR2 SYGVKD come from the germline V gene. V dropped 8 bases and J dropped 6; count of bases not matched to a gene: 4. This CDR3 spans 13 amino acids. The CDR3 coding sequence is TGTGCCATCCTAGCGGGAGTCGGCAATGAGCAGTTCTTC. This sequence encodes CAILAGVGNEQFF.

The table lists this clonotype with a few counts. The rearrangement joins TRBV7-2 to TRBJ1-1; D is unclear. The CDR3 contains 15 residues. From germline, CDR1 is SGHTA and CDR2 FQGNSA. V gave up 1 base and J gave up 1 base, with 10 bases separating them. The CDR3 nucleotides read TGTGCCAGCAGCTTAGATTACAACCGGAACACTGAAGCTTTCTTT. Translating gives CASSLDYNRNTEAFF.

V usage is TRBV5-1 and J usage is TRBJ2-5; D ambiguous. Germline-derived CDR1 and CDR2 are SGHRS and YFSETQ. V shed 0 bases and J shed 7 bases, with 4 bases lying between them. The CDR3 spans 11 residues. DNA for the CDR3: TGCGCCAGCAGCTTGGAGGGGACCCAGTACTTC. Its protein is CASSLEGTQYF.

The chain has TRBV10-2 and TRBJ2-7, with D possibly TRBD2 on 6 matching bases. Per the germline V gene, CDR1 is WSHSY and CDR2 is SAAADI. Trimming stripped 4 bases from V and 3 bases from J, with 19 bases between. The CDR3 is made up of 16 amino acids. CDR3 residues: CASSGAGSPNSYEQYV. CDR3 sequence (DNA): TGCGCCAGCAGTGGGGCCGGGAGTCCGAATAGCTACGAGCAGTACGTC.

This clonotype was detected ten times or more. The chain combines TRBV18 with TRBJ2-1; 8 bases are a match to TRBD2. After removal of 4 bases from V and 9 bases from J, the junction contained 8 bases not matched to a gene. The CDR3 has 14 amino acids. Germline loops: CDR1 KGHSH, CDR2 LQKENI. DNA for the CDR3: TGTGCCAGCTCACTTCCGACTAGCGTGCGTGAGCAGTTCTTC. Amino acid sequence: CASSLPTSVREQFF.

The chain couples TRBV2 to TRBJ2-2, with TRBD1 as a possible D gene (6 bases). V lost 4 bases and J 0 bases, leaving 9 bases between the germline ends. This CDR3 has 15 residues. Looked up from germline, CDR1 is SNHLY and CDR2 is FYNNEI. As DNA, the CDR3 is TGTGCCAGCAGTGCGACAGGAGCGAACACCGGGGAGCTGTTTTTT. Its protein is CASSATGANTGELFF.